The rows below give T cell receptor beta chains drawn from one sample of a study of cytomegalovirus exposure and HLA in healthy donors. Clones were sequenced by immunoSEQ multiplex PCR, and TCRdb holds only the in-frame ones, with some missing. Among 150,000 to 200,000 clones listed, 81% were seen once. The sequencing sample was made of PBMCs. The receptors stem from a woman aged 18-29 years in good health and CMV-seropositive. The CDR3 runs from the conserved cysteine through the conserved F or W. The D gene is left open where the match is weak. Where a row states a size, it is once, few, many or the class of an expanded clone; other rows omit it.

size,V,J,D,DNA,CDR3
-,TRBV4-3,TRBJ2-1,TRBD2,TGCGCCAGCAGCCCAACCGGGACTAGCGGCTACAATGAGCAGTTCTTC,CASSPTGTSGYNEQFF
-,TRBV7-6,TRBJ2-7,TRBD1,TGTGCCAGCAGCTTAGTACAGGGACAGTACGAGCAGTACTTC,CASSLVQGQYEQYF
-,TRBV19,TRBJ2-1,-,TGTGCCAGTAGTATCCGGGGGAAAGGGAATGAGCAGTTCTTC,CASSIRGKGNEQFF
-,TRBV4-1,TRBJ1-5,-,TGCGCCAGCAGCCTCGGGACACTAGATCAGCCCCAGCATTTT,CASSLGTLDQPQHF
-,TRBV28,TRBJ1-2,-,TGTGCCAGCAGTCCCGTCGGAGGGGAATATGGCTACACCTTC,CASSPVGGEYGYTF
-,TRBV6-5,TRBJ1-1,-,TGTGCCAGCAGCACGCAACCAGGGTGGGAGGCCGGAGCTTTCTTT,CASSTQPGWEAGAFF
-,TRBV6-5,TRBJ2-2,TRBD2,TGTGCCAGCAGTGGCACTAGCGGACGACCGGGGGAGCTGTTTTTT,CASSGTSGRPGELFF
-,TRBV6-5,TRBJ1-2,TRBD1,TGTGCCAGCAGTTCCCCCAGGGGGGTAAACTATGGCTACACCTTC,CASSSPRGVNYGYTF
once,TRBV5-6,TRBJ2-1,TRBD2,TGTGCCAGCAGGGGACTAGCAACCTACAATGAGCAGTTCTTC,CASRGLATYNEQFF
-,TRBV9,TRBJ2-7,-,TGTGCCAGCAGCGTAGGTGCCAGGGTACACGAGCAGTACTTC,CASSVGARVHEQYF
once,TRBV6-5,TRBJ2-3,-,TGTGCCAGCAGTCATACAGATACGCAGTATTTT,CASSHTDTQYF
-,TRBV6-5,TRBJ2-3,-,TGTGCCAGCAGTTTCCGGGGGGCCAGCACAGATACGCAGTATTTT,CASSFRGASTDTQYF
few,TRBV6-1,TRBJ1-5,-,TGTGCCAGCAGTGAAGCTACGGGGATTCAGCCCCAGCATTTT,CASSEATGIQPQHF
once,TRBV2,TRBJ1-1,TRBD1,TGTGCCAGCAGTGACCCCTATTTACAGGGGGGAGCTTTCTTT,CASSDPYLQGGAFF
-,TRBV10-2,TRBJ2-1,-,TGCGCCAGCAGAGACAGCAAAGGGTCCAATGAGCAGTTCTTC,CASRDSKGSNEQFF
-,TRBV6-1,TRBJ2-7,-,TGTGCCAGCAGTGATAGGTCCAGGTTATACGAGCAGTACTTC,CASSDRSRLYEQYF
-,TRBV29-1,TRBJ1-2,-,TGCAGCGTTGAAGATTGGGTAGGGAGGGTCTATGGCTACACCTTC,CSVEDWVGRVYGYTF